One TCR beta chain is described in this entry. The CDR3 spans 16 residues. From germline, CDR1 is KGHDR and CDR2 SFDVKD. Trimming cost V 4 bases and J 6 bases; bases outside gene matches: 11. How the authors handled the data: Reference gene primer amplification gave estimated nucleated cell counts. The protocol was immunoSEQ multiplex PCR, while the TCRdb copy is restricted to in-frame clones and leaves out a portion. The D gene and trimming were derived from the DNA, and the V and J assignments and clone size from that table. The table lists 250,000 to 300,000 clones, around 87% of them singletons. This record belongs to a study of blood T cell repertoires in COVID-19. The wider study: Acute-phase and convalescent COVID-19 samples originated in the United States, Italy and Spain. Sample material is recorded as cDNA or gDNA derived from T cells, B-cell-depleted T cells, or PBMCs.

The genes are TRBV24-1 and TRBJ2-7; 10 nucleotides agree with TRBD1. The specimen was peripheral blood. The clonotype originates from a woman in her forties or fifties who had recovered from COVID-19. CDR3 amino acids: CATSEPTGGASGEQYF. The DNA for the CDR3 is TGTGCCACCAGTGAACCGACAGGGGGCGCGTCGGGCGAGCAGTACTTC.